The sequence of this T cell receptor (beta chain) was determined in a study of response to subunit inactivated influenza vaccine. Trimming cost V 0 bases and J 7 bases, with 11 bases left between them. In germline, CDR1 is SGHRS, CDR2 YFSETQ. CDR3 size: 15 residues. Study-wide findings and caveats: Authors suggested seasonal influenza vaccinations each recruit few new T cells.

Via MiXCR, TCRdb re-called the RT-PCR reads, giving one row per CDR3 protein. The sample yields about 620,000 distinct CDR3 sequences, about 11% seen once. Note on this clonotype: No antigen is known for it.

The J gene is TRBJ1-6, the V gene TRBV5-1, with no clear D. The input for sequencing was PBMCs from blood, taken on the day of vaccination. This sequence originates from a man in his fifties who received an inactivated influenza vaccine. CDR3 protein: CASSLDSLGNSPLHF. DNA of the CDR3: TGCGCCAGCAGCTTGGATTCGCTGGGAAATTCACCCCTCCACTTT.